This T cell receptor beta chain was sequenced for a study of radiation and T cells in renal cell carcinoma. The sample's treatment: 15 Gy SBRT to primary tumor, nephrectomy 4 weeks later. CDR1 is SGHNT and CDR2 is YYREEE in the germline V gene (reference sequence). The CDR3 contains 14 residues. V was pared by 0 bases and J by 1 base, with 7 bases between. Study outcomes and limitations: From baseline, blood top tumor clonotypes peaked at 2 weeks post-radiation. In nephrectomy-only tumors, top 100 clonotypes averaged around 40%, versus around 54% irradiated.

Repertoires were generated with immunoSEQ multiplex PCR, while TCRdb's copy carries only in-frame clones and drops some. This sample has nearly 20,000 clones, with 50% to 65% found just once. Points on this clone: The antigen is not known.

The receptor comes from a woman in her 70s with renal cell carcinoma. The input for sequencing was tumor tissue, taken from a patient whose treatment included radiotherapy and nephrectomy. The chain has TRBV5-4 and TRBJ1-1; D call uncertain. The CDR3 protein is CASSLVAGNTEAFF. In DNA form, the CDR3 reads TGTGCCAGCAGCTTGGTTGCAGGGAACACTGAAGCTTTCTTT.